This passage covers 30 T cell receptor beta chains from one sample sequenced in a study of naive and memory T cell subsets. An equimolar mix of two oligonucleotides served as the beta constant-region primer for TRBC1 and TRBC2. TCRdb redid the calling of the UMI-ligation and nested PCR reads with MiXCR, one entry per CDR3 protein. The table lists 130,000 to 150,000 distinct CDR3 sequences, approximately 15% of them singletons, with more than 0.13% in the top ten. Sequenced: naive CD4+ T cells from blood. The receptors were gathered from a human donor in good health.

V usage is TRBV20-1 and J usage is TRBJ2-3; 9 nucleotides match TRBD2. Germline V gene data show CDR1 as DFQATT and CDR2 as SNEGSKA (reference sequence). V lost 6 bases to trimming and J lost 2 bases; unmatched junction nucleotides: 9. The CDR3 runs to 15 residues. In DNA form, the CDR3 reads TGCAGTGCCTCGAGGACTAGCGTATACACAGATACGCAGTATTTT. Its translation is CSASRTSVYTDTQYF.

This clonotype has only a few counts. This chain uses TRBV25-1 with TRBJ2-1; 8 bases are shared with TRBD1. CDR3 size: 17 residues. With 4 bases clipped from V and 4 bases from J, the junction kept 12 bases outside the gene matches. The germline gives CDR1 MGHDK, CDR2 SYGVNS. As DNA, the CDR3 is TGTGCCAGCAGTGCAATCGGGGCAGGGGGCAAGTACAATGAGCAGTTCTTC. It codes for CASSAIGAGGKYNEQFF.

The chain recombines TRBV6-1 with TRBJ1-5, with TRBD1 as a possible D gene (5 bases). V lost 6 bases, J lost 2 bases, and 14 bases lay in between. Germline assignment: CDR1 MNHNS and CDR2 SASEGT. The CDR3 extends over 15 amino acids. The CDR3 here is CASRGGAVGNQPQHF. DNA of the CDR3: TGTGCCAGCAGGGGGGGAGCGGTCGGCAATCAGCCCCAGCATTTT.

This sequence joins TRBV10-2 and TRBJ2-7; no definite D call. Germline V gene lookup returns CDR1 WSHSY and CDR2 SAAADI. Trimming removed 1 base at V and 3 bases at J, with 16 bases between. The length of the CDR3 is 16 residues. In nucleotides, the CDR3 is TGCGCCAGCAGTGAGTTGCTCAGGTCACAAGACTACGAGCAGTACTTC. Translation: CASSELLRSQDYEQYF.

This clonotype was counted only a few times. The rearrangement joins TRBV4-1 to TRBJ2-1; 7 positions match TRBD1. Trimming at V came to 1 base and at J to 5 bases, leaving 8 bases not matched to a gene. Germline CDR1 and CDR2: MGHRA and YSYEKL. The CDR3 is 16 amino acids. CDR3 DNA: TGCGCCAGCAGCCAAGTTCTCCGGGACAGAGACAATGAGCAGTTCTTC. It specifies CASSQVLRDRDNEQFF.

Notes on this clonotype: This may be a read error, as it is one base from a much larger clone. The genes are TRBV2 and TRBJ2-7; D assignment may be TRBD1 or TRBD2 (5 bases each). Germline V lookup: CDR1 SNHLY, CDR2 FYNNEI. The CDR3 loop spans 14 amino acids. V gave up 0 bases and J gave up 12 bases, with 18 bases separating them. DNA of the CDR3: TGTGCCAGCAGTGAAGCGGGGTCCACTCGGGGCACGTACTTC. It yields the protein CASSEAGSTRGTYF.

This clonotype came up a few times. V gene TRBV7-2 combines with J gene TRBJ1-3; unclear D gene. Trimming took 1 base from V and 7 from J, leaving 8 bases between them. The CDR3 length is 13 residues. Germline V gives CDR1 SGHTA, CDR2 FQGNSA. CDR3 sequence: CASSLGFQNTIYF. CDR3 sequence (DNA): TGTGCCAGCAGCTTAGGGTTCCAGAACACCATATATTTT.

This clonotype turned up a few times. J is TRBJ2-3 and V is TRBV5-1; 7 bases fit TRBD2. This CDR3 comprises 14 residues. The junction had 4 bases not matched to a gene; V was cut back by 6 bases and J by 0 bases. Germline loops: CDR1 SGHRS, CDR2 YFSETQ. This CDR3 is CASTGGESTDTQYF. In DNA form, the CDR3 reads TGCGCCAGCACGGGGGGAGAAAGCACAGATACGCAGTATTTT.

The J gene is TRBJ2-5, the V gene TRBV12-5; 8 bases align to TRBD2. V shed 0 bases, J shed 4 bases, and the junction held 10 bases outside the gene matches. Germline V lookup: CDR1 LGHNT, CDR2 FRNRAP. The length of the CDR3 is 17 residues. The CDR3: CASGLVRGVAGLETQYF. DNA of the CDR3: TGTGCTAGTGGTTTGGTACGGGGGGTAGCGGGATTAGAGACCCAGTACTTC.

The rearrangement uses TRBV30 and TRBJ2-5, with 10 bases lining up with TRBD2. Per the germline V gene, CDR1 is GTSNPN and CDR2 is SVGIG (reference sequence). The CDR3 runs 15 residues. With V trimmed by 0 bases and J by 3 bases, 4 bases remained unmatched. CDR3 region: CAWSVISGREETQYF. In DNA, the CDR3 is TGTGCCTGGAGTGTAATAAGCGGGAGGGAAGAGACCCAGTACTTC.

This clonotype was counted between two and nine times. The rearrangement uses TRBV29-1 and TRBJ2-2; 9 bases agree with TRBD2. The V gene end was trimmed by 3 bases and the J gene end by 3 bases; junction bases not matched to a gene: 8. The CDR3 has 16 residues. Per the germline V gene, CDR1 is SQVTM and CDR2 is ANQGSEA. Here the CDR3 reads CSVDLLREGYTGELFF. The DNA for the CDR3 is TGCAGCGTTGACTTACTGCGGGAGGGATACACCGGGGAGCTGTTTTTT.

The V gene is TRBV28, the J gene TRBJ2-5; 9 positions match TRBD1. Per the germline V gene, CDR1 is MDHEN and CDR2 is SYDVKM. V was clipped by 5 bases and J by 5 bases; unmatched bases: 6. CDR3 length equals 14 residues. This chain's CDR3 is CASSVTGGSETQYF. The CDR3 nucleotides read TGTGCCAGCAGTGTCACAGGGGGCTCGGAGACCCAGTACTTC.

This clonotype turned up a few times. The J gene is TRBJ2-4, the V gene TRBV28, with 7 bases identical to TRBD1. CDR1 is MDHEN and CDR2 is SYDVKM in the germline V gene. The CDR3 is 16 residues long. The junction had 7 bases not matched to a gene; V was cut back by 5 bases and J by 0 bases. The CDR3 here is CASSGGQLSAKNIQYF. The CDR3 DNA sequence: TGTGCCAGCAGTGGGGGACAGTTGTCAGCCAAAAACATTCAGTACTTC.

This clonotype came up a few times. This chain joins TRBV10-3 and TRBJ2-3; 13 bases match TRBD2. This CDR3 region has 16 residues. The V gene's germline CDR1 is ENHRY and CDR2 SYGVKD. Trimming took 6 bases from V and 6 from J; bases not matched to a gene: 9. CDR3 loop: CAISRRGTSGNDTQYF. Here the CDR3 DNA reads TGTGCCATCAGCAGACGTGGGACTAGCGGGAATGATACGCAGTATTTT.

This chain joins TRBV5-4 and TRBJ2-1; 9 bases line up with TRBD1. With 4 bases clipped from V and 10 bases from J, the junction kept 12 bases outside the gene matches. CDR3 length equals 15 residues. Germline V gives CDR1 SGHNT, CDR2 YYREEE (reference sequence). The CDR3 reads CASSPPGQGRLEQFF. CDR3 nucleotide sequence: TGTGCCAGCAGCCCACCGGGACAGGGACGACTCGAGCAGTTCTTC.

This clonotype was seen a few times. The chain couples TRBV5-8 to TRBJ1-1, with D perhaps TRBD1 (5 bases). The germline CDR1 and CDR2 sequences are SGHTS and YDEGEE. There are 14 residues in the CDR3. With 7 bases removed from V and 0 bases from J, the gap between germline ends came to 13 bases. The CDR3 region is CASLWGTVNTEAFF. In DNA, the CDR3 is TGTGCCAGCCTTTGGGGGACGGTGAACACTGAAGCTTTCTTT.

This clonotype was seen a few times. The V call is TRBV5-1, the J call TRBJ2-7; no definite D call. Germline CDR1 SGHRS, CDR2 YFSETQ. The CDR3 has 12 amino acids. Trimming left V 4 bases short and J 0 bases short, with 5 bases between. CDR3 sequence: CASSPASYEQYF. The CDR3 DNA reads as TGCGCCAGCAGCCCAGCCTCCTACGAGCAGTACTTC.

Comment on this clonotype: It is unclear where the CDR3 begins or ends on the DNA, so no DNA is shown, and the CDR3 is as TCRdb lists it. The CDR3 protein is CISVSEALGGPSYGYTF. The chain has TRBV7-5 and TRBJ1-2; the D call TRBD1 from the table was never checked on the DNA. TRBV7-5 is classified as a pseudogene. The CDR3 sequence runs 17 residues, both termini included.

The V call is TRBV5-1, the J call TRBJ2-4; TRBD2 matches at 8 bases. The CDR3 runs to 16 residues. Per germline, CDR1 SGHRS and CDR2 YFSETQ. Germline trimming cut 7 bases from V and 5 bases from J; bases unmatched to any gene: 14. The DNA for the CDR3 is TGCGCCAGCCCGGTAAGGCCTAGCGGGCCGGAAAACATTCAGTACTTC. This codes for CASPVRPSGPENIQYF.

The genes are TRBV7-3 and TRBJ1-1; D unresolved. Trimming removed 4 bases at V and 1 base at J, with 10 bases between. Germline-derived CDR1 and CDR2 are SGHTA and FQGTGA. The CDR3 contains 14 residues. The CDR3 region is CASSSGSSNTEAFF. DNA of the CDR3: TGTGCCAGCAGCTCCGGCAGTTCGAACACTGAAGCTTTCTTT.

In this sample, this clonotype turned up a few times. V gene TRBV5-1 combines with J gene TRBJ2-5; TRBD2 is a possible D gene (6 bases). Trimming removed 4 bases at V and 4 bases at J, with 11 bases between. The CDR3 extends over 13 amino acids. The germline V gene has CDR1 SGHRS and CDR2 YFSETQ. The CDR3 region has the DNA TGCGCCAGCAGCCCGGGGGAGGCAGAGACCCAGTACTTC. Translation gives CASSPGEAETQYF.

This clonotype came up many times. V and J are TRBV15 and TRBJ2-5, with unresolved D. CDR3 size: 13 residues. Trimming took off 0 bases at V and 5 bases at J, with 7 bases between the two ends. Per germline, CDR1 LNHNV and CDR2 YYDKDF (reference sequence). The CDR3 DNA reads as TGTGCCACCAGCAGAGATGTCTGGGAGACCCAGTACTTC. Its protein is CATSRDVWETQYF.

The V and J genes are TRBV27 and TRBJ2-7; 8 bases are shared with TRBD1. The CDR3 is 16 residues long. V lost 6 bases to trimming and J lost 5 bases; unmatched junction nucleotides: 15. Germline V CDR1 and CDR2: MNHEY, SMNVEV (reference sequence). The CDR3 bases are TGTGCCAGCAGCCAATCTTCCGGGACAGGACCCCACGAGCAGTACTTC. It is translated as CASSQSSGTGPHEQYF.

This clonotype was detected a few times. DNA of the CDR3: TGTGCCAGCAGCCCCCGGGGGGGCGGGCGTACCTACGAGCAGTACTTC. Its protein product is CASSPRGGGRTYEQYF. The gene calls are TRBV7-2 and TRBJ2-7; 8 nucleotides match TRBD2. This CDR3 is 16 amino acids long. V gave up 5 bases and J gave up 2 bases; unmatched junction bases: 11. Germline loops: CDR1 SGHTA, CDR2 FQGNSA.

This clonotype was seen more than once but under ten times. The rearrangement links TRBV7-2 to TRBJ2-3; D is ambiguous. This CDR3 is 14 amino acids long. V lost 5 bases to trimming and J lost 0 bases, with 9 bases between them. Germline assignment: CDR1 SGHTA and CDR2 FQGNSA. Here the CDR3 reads CASSPRGSTDTQYF. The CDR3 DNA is TGTGCCAGCAGCCCTCGAGGCAGCACAGATACGCAGTATTTT.

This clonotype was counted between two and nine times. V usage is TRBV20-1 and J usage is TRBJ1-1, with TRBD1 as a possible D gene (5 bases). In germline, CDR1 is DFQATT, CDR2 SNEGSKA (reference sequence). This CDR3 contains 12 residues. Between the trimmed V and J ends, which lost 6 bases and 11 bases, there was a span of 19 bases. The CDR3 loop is CSAVEKGLEAFF. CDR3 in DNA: TGCAGTGCGGTCGAAAAGGGGTTGGAGGCTTTCTTT.

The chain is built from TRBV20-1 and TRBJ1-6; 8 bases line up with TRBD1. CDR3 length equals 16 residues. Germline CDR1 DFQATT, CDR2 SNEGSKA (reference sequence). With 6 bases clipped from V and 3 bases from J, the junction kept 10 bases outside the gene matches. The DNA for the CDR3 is TGCAGTGCCCCTCGGCCACAGGGGGACTATAATTCACCCCTCCACTTT. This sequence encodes CSAPRPQGDYNSPLHF.

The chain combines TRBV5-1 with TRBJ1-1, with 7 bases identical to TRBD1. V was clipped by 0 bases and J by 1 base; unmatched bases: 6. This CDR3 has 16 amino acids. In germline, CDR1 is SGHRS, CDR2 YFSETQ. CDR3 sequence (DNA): TGCGCCAGCAGCTTGGAGTCCAGGGGGAGGAACACTGAAGCTTTCTTT. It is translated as CASSLESRGRNTEAFF.

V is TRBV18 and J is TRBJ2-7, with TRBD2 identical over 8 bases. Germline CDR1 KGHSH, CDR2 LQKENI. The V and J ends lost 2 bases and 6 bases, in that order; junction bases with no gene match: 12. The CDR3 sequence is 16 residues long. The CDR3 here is CASSPAGPGLDPEQYF. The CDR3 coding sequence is TGTGCCAGCTCACCAGCGGGGCCGGGACTAGATCCCGAGCAGTACTTC. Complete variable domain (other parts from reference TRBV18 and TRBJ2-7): NAGVMQNPRHLVRRRGQEARLRCSPMKGHSHVYWYRQLPEEGLKFMVYLQKENIIDESGMPKERFSAEFPKEGPSILRIQQVVRGDSAAYFCASSPAGPGLDPEQYFGPGTRLTVT.

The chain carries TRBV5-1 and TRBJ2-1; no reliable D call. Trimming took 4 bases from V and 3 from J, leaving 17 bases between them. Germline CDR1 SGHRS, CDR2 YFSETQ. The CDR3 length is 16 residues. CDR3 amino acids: CASSLNSRGDYNEQFF. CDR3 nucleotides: TGCGCCAGCAGCCTAAACTCGCGTGGAGACTACAATGAGCAGTTCTTC. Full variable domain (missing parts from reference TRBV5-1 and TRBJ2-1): KAGVTQTPRYLIKTRGQQVTLSCSPISGHRSVSWYQQTPGQGLQFLFEYFSETQRNKGNFPGRFSGRQFSNSRSEMNVSTLELGDSALYLCASSLNSRGDYNEQFFGPGTRLTVL.